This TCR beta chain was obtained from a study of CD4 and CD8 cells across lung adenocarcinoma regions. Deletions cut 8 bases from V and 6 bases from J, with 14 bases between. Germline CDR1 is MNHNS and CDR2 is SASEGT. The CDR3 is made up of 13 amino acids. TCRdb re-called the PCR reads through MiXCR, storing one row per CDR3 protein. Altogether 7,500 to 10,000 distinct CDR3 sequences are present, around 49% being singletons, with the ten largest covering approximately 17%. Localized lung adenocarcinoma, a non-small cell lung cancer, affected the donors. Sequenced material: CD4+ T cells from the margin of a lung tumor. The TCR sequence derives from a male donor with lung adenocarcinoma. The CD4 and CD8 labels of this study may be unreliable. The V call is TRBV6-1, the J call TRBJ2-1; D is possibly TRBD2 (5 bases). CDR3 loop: CASSLGKFNEQFF. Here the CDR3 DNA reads TGTGCCAGCTCACTAGGGAAATTCAATGAGCAGTTCTTC.